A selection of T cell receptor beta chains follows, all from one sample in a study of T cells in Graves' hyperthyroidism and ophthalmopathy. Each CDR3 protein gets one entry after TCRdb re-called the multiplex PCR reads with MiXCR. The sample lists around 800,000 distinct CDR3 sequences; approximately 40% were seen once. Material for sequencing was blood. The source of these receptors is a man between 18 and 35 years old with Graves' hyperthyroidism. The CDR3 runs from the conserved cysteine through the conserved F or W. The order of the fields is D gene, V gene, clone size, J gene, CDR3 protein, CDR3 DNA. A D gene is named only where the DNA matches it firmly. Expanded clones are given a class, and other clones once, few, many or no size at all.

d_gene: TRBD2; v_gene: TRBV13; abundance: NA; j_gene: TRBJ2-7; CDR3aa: CASRTGTRGYYEQYF; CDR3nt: TGTGCCAGCAGAACCGGGACTAGGGGATACTACGAGCAGTACTTC
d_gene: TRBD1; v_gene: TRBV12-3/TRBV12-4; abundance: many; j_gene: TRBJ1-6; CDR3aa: CASSTRTGHRSPLHF; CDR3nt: TGTGCCAGCAGTACACGGACAGGCCACCGTTCACCCCTCCACTTT
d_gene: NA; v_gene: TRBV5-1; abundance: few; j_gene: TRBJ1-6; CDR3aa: CASSLNQGYNSPLHF; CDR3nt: TGCGCCAGCAGCTTGAATCAGGGCTATAATTCACCCCTCCACTTT
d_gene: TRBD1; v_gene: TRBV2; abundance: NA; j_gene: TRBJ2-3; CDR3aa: CASSKQGSTDTQYF; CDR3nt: TGTGCCAGCAGTAAACAGGGGAGCACAGATACGCAGTATTTT
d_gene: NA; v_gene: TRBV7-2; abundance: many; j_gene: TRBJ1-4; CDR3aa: CASSQSPGMDEKLFF; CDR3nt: TGTGCCAGCAGCCAGTCCCCAGGGATGGATGAAAAACTGTTTTTT
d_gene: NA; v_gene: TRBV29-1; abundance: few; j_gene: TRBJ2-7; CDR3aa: CSGMSRAGYEQYF; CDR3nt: TGCAGCGGGATGTCCAGGGCTGGGTACGAGCAGTACTTC
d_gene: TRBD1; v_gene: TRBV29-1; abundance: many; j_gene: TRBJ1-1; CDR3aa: CSAGGQGGTEAFF; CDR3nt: TGCAGCGCCGGAGGACAGGGGGGCACTGAAGCTTTCTTT
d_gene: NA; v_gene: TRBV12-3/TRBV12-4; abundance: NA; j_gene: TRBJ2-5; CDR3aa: CASIMGGRVETQYF; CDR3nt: TGTGCCAGCATCATGGGAGGCAGGGTAGAGACCCAGTACTTC
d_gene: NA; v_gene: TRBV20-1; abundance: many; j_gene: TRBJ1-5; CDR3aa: CSARGAGVGQPQHF; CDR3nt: TGCAGTGCTAGAGGGGCAGGGGTAGGTCAGCCCCAGCATTTT
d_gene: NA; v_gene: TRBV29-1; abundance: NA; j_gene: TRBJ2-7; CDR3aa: CSSFPDSPSAYEQYF; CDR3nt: TGCAGCAGTTTCCCTGACAGCCCGTCGGCCTACGAGCAGTACTTC